What follows are 5 T cell receptor beta chains derived from one specimen sequenced in a study of blood T cells in healthy people across ages. Then a second PCR, running about 6 to 12 cycles, was carried out with a sample-barcoded 5' primer and a J-beta primer mix. Each CDR3 protein gets one entry after TCRdb re-called the 5' RACE reads with MiXCR. The table has 700,000 to 950,000 distinct CDR3 sequences, 55% to 70% seen once. The sample comprised blood. Source of these receptors: a man aged 30-40 years in good health.

As regards this clonotype: A clone one base away is much larger, so this may be a read error. The CDR3 sequence: CASEAEINEQFF. CDR3 DNA sequence: TGTGCCAGTGAGGCGGAGATTAATGAGCAGTTCTTC. J is TRBJ2-1 and V is TRBV7-9; D gene unclear. Germline V gene lookup returns CDR1 SEHNR and CDR2 FQNEAQ (reference sequence). The length of the CDR3 is 12 residues. Trimming stripped 9 bases from V and 7 bases from J, with 13 bases between.

This clonotype was seen only a few times. This sequence joins TRBV4-2 and TRBJ2-4; 11 bases match TRBD2. The CDR3 covers 16 residues. CDR1 LGHNA and CDR2 YNFKEQ come from the germline V gene. The J segment lost 13 bases and the V segment lost 1 base, leaving 12 bases of the junction unmatched. In DNA, the CDR3 is TGTGCCAGCAGCCAAGTCCAAGGACTAGCGGGTTTGGAGCAGTACTTC. Amino acid sequence: CASSQVQGLAGLEQYF.

The table lists this clonotype with a few counts. V and J are TRBV5-1 and TRBJ2-1; D gene unclear. The V end lost 0 bases, the J end lost 5 bases, and 6 bases lay between the germline ends. CDR1 is SGHRS and CDR2 is YFSETQ in the germline V gene. This CDR3 has 13 residues. Here the CDR3 reads CASSLEVDNEQFF. The CDR3 DNA reads as TGCGCCAGCAGCTTGGAGGTGGACAATGAGCAGTTCTTC.

There are many counts of this clonotype. The chain is built from TRBV20-1 and TRBJ2-5; D remains ambiguous. This CDR3 region has 16 residues. Germline CDR1 is DFQATT and CDR2 is SNEGSKA (reference sequence). V shed 4 bases and J shed 4 bases, with 22 bases lying between them. CDR3 DNA sequence: TGCAGTGCTAACACCCGAATATCCGGGTTTGGAGAGACCCAGTACTTC. It codes for CSANTRISGFGETQYF.

The sample holds a few counts of this clonotype. This chain joins TRBV20-1 and TRBJ2-4; TRBD2 is a possible D gene (5 bases). The end of the DNA is better explained by TRBJ2-7, so the J call may be wrong. The CDR3 runs to 11 residues. Germline CDR1 is DFQATT and CDR2 is SNEGSKA (reference sequence). As DNA, the CDR3 is TGCAGTGCTAGACGGGATTACGAGCAGTACTTC. Translation: CSARRDYEQYF.